The clone carrying this TCR beta chain was counted once. The CDR3 covers 14 residues. Germline V gene data show CDR1 as SGHAT and CDR2 as FQNNGV. With V trimmed by 5 bases and J by 6 bases, 6 bases remained unmatched. This sample is part of a study of control samples from healthy donors and cancer patients. TCRdb's table, derived via immunoSEQ multiplex PCR, lists solely in-frame clones and lacks some. The sample has roughly 120,000 clones; around nine tenths are singletons. The chain links TRBV11-2 to TRBJ2-1, with 8 bases lining up with TRBD2. Sequenced sample: blood. The TCR was taken from a human donor in good health. The donor label of this sample is uncertain. CDR3 in DNA: TGTGCCAGCAGCCCGTGGGCGGGGGGCAATGAGCAGTTCTTC. The encoded protein is CASSPWAGGNEQFF.